This T cell receptor beta chain comes out of a study of type 1 regulatory T cells (dated by TCRdb to the early 2020s). For context, the study as a whole: The study characterized an in vitro protocol that generated a Tr1-enriched, alloantigen-specific CD4 T cell product named T-allo10. T-allo10 was being evaluated clinically in patients with hematological malignancies who were receiving allogeneic hematopoietic stem cell transplantation.

Specificity for host alloantigens, anergy, and the capacity for alloantigen-specific suppression were described as properties of donor-derived T-allo10 cells. The V end loses 6 bases and the J end loses 10 bases, and a stretch of 22 bases separates them. The CDR3 runs 14 amino acids, cysteine and phenylalanine included. Of the read, only the CDR3 DNA is kept; its 42 bases are in frame from base 1. Based on the germline V gene (reference sequence), the CDR1 and CDR2 sequences are DFQATT and SNEGSKA. The instrument was an Illumina MiSeq. TCRdb trimmed public reads at Q25 via fastp, called clones via MiXCR and kept in-frame beta chains. Every entry covers one CDR3 protein and lists the most common genes and DNA from its rows. A total of about 68,000 distinct CDR3 sequences appear in this sample, about 62% of them only once. The leading ten clones occupy 7.6% of the sample. This clonotype was seen a handful of times. The clone's antigen remains unknown. Within one base of it there is no much larger clone, and no base qualities were kept.

Sample: cultured T cells, either the whole culture or a sorted T cell fraction (not recorded which). The sample's cell subset or site label is to be understood as: Tr1-enriched cell product generated in vitro against host alloantigens. Rearrangement joined TRBV20-1 to TRBJ2-1; the D gene is not confidently resolved. The clonotype originates from a human donor in good health. DNA sequence: TGCAGTGCGCTCCTGGACGCGGCACCCGGGGAGCAGTTCTTC. Translated, it gives CSALLDAAPGEQFF.